These T cell receptor beta chains were read from a single sample in a study of CD8+ T cells in alopecia areata. Method: immunoSEQ multiplex PCR; TCRdb's copy keeps in-frame clones and lacks some. The table has fewer than 150,000 clones, around two fifths seen once. The sequenced sample consisted of CD4+ T cells sorted from blood. The receptors here all came from a human donor with alopecia areata. Both conserved end residues are part of each CDR3. D genes are given only for firm matches. Expanded clones get a size class; other rows say once, few or many, or leave the size out.

cdr3_aa cdr3_nt d_call clone_size j_call v_call
CAWSPGTWGNTEAFF TGTGCCTGGAGTCCCGGTACTTGGGGGAACACTGAAGCTTTCTTT . . TRBJ1-1 TRBV30
CASSLTDSLNQPQHF TGTGCCAGCAGCTTAACCGACAGCCTCAATCAGCCCCAGCATTTT . . TRBJ1-5 TRBV7-9
CSASLVNEQFF TGCAGTGCTAGTTTAGTTAATGAGCAGTTCTTC . . TRBJ2-1 TRBV20-1
CASSPGTRLFDEQYF TGTGCCAGCAGCCCCGGGACTAGGTTATTCGACGAGCAGTACTTC TRBD2 . TRBJ2-7 TRBV5-4
CSVVGRMNTEAFF TGCAGCGTTGTGGGCAGGATGAACACTGAAGCTTTCTTT . few TRBJ1-1 TRBV29-1
CAWSTVTYYGYTF TGTGCCTGGAGTACTGTCACCTACTATGGCTACACCTTC . few TRBJ1-2 TRBV30
CASSARRPEGGYTF TGTGCCAGCAGCGCCAGACGCCCGGAAGGGGGCTACACCTTC . . TRBJ1-2 TRBV9
CASSPFGGYNEQFF TGTGCCAGCAGCCCCTTCGGGGGGTACAATGAGCAGTTCTTC TRBD2 . TRBJ2-1 TRBV11-2
CASNTVTRGSGYTF TGTGCCAGCAACACAGTCACCCGAGGAAGTGGCTACACCTTC . . TRBJ1-2 TRBV7-9
CASSQVGGGQGYGYTF TGCGCCAGCAGCCAAGTAGGTGGGGGACAGGGTTACGGCTACACCTTC TRBD1 . TRBJ1-2 TRBV4-1
CSVRQLLAKNIQYF TGCAGCGTTCGGCAACTCCTAGCCAAAAACATTCAGTACTTC . few TRBJ2-4 TRBV29-1
CASSLSPGGSYEQYF TGTGCCAGCAGCTTAAGTCCCGGCGGCTCCTACGAGCAGTACTTC . . TRBJ2-7 TRBV7-3
CSAAGGTENYGYTF TGCAGCGCCGCTGGGGGGACGGAGAACTATGGCTACACCTTC . . TRBJ1-2 TRBV29-1
CASSAPGTGYNEQFF TGTGCCAGCAGCGCACCCGGGACAGGGTACAATGAGCAGTTCTTC TRBD1 . TRBJ2-1 TRBV7-2
CSVRGTGITEAFF TGCAGCGTTCGCGGGACAGGAATCACTGAAGCTTTCTTT TRBD1 . TRBJ1-1 TRBV29-1
CSVEVPPNGYTF TGCAGCGTTGAAGTTCCCCCCAATGGCTACACCTTC . few TRBJ1-2 TRBV29-1
CASSLSASGSDEQFF TGTGCCAGCAGTTTATCGGCTAGCGGGAGTGATGAGCAGTTCTTC TRBD2 . TRBJ2-1 TRBV28
CASIPNPGWGSEQFF TGCGCCAGCATCCCAAATCCAGGGTGGGGGAGTGAGCAGTTCTTC . . TRBJ2-1 TRBV5-1
CASKGNTEAFF TGTGCCAGCAAGGGGAACACTGAAGCTTTCTTT . few TRBJ1-1 TRBV28
CASSPLLFGRNQPQHF TGTGCCAGCAGCCCTCTTCTTTTTGGTCGCAATCAGCCCCAGCATTTT . . TRBJ1-5 TRBV7-8
CASSSPYHRAGTEAFF TGTGCCAGCAGTTCCCCCTACCATCGAGCGGGGACTGAAGCTTTCTTT . few TRBJ1-1 TRBV28
CASSMQPEYNEQFF TGTGCCAGTAGTATGCAGCCGGAATACAATGAGCAGTTCTTC . few TRBJ2-1 TRBV19
CASRVEPGELFF TGTGCCAGTAGGGTAGAACCCGGGGAGCTGTTTTTT . few TRBJ2-2 TRBV19
CASSFDRARGFTEAFF TGTGCCAGCAGTTTCGACAGGGCTCGCGGGTTCACTGAAGCTTTCTTT TRBD1 few TRBJ1-1 TRBV7-9
CASFGRGQRSYEQYF TGCGCCAGCTTTGGAAGGGGGCAACGATCCTACGAGCAGTACTTC TRBD1 . TRBJ2-7 TRBV4-1
CASSLNSNQPQHF TGTGCCAGCAGTCTCAATAGCAATCAGCCCCAGCATTTT . . TRBJ1-5 TRBV6-6
CASSQDILGTEAFF TGCGCCAGCAGCCAAGATATCCTGGGGACTGAAGCTTTCTTT . few TRBJ1-1 TRBV4-3
CASSSPEGGTGELFF TGTGCCAGCAGCTCCCCTGAGGGAGGCACCGGGGAGCTGTTTTTT . few TRBJ2-2 TRBV7-9
CASSLGYGDPQYF TGTGCCAGCAGCCTAGGATACGGAGACCCTCAGTACTTC . few TRBJ2-4 TRBV7-2
CASSSAGYRTDTQYF TGTGCCAGCAGTTCCGCGGGATACCGCACAGATACGCAGTATTTT . . TRBJ2-3 TRBV28
CASSPGLDYEQYF TGTGCCAGCTCACCGGGACTAGACTACGAGCAGTACTTC TRBD2 . TRBJ2-7 TRBV18
CASSQMLAGGPYNEQFF TGCGCCAGCAGCCAGATGCTAGCGGGAGGGCCCTACAATGAGCAGTTCTTC TRBD2 . TRBJ2-1 TRBV4-3
CAWSGSSTDTQYF TGTGCCTGGAGCGGGAGTAGTACAGATACGCAGTATTTT . few TRBJ2-3 TRBV30
CASSLDLRPTPLHF TGTGCCAGCAGCTTAGACCTCCGGCCCACACCCCTCCACTTT . . TRBJ1-6 TRBV5-6
CASIEGDSGANVLTF TGTGCCAGCATCGAGGGGGACTCTGGGGCCAACGTCCTGACTTTC . . TRBJ2-6 TRBV2
CASSPTSGPYNEQFF TGTGCCAGCAGTCCCACTAGCGGGCCCTACAATGAGCAGTTCTTC TRBD2 once TRBJ2-1 TRBV9
CASSVSRSGSYEQYF TGTGCCAGCAGCGTCTCCAGAAGCGGGAGCTACGAGCAGTACTTC TRBD2 . TRBJ2-7 TRBV9
CSVGTDSTDTQYF TGCAGCGTCGGGACAGACAGCACAGATACGCAGTATTTT TRBD1 . TRBJ2-3 TRBV29-1
CSARGGAALYNEQFF TGCAGCGCCAGGGGGGGGGCCGCTCTCTACAATGAGCAGTTCTTC . . TRBJ2-1 TRBV29-1
CSVDPGRGDTQYF TGCAGCGTTGACCCAGGGAGGGGAGATACGCAGTATTTT TRBD2 few TRBJ2-3 TRBV29-1
CASTSHHAGRSGNTIYF TGTGCCAGCACTTCCCACCACGCCGGCCGCTCTGGAAACACCATATATTTT . few TRBJ1-3 TRBV28
CATSRGAETGILSYEQYF TGTGCCACCAGCAGAGGGGCCGAGACAGGAATACTCTCCTACGAGCAGTACTTC . few TRBJ2-7 TRBV15
CASSKDGGKETQYF TGTGCCAGCTCAAAGGACGGGGGCAAAGAGACCCAGTACTTC . . TRBJ2-5 TRBV18
CSVEVKQGIQPQHF TGCAGCGTTGAAGTTAAACAGGGGATTCAGCCCCAGCATTTT TRBD1 . TRBJ1-5 TRBV29-1
CASSLGQALYEQYF TGCGCCAGCAGCTTGGGACAGGCCCTCTACGAGCAGTACTTC . . TRBJ2-7 TRBV5-1
CASSQDNSNTGELFF TGCGCCAGCAGCCAAGATAACAGTAACACCGGGGAGCTGTTTTTT . . TRBJ2-2 TRBV4-3
CSVTQGFNYGYTF TGCAGCGTAACCCAGGGCTTTAACTATGGCTACACCTTC . few TRBJ1-2 TRBV29-1
CASSQDGWKWTEAFF TGCGCCAGCAGCCAGGACGGATGGAAGTGGACTGAAGCTTTCTTT . . TRBJ1-1 TRBV4-3
CSARTDTQYF TGCAGTGCCAGGACAGATACGCAGTATTTT . . TRBJ2-3 TRBV20-1
CSVLTHSYEQYF TGCAGCGTCTTGACACATTCCTACGAGCAGTACTTC . few TRBJ2-7 TRBV29-1
CASSLGTAWWDEQFF TGTGCCAGCAGCCTTGGGACAGCCTGGTGGGATGAGCAGTTCTTC TRBD1 . TRBJ2-1 TRBV9
CASSEAGDRYNEQFF TGTGCCAGCAGTGAGGCGGGAGATCGTTACAATGAGCAGTTCTTC TRBD2 . TRBJ2-1 TRBV2